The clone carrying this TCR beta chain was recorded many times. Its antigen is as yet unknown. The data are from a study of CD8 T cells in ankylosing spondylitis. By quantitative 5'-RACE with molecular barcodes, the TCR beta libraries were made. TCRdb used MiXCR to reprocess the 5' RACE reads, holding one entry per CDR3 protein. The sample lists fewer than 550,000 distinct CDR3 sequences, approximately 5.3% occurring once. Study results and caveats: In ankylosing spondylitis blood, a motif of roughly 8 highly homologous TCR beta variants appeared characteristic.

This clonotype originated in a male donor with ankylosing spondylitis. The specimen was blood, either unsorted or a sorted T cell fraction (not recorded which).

CDR3 in DNA: TGCGCCAGCAGCCCAACGACCGGCGTAGATACGCAGTATTTT. Encoded protein: CASSPTTGVDTQYF. The chain couples TRBV5-1 to TRBJ2-3; D is ambiguous. Between the trimmed V and J ends, which lost 4 bases and 5 bases, there was a span of 14 bases. CDR1 and CDR2 from the germline V gene are SGHRS and YFSETQ. The CDR3 sequence is 14 residues long.